This T cell receptor (beta chain) emerged from a study of blood T cell repertoires in COVID-19. Study summary: Both acute and convalescent COVID-19 samples were obtained from the United States, Italy and Spain. PBMCs, B-cell-depleted T cells, or T cells provided the cDNA or gDNA that made up the material.

How the authors handled the data: The assay estimated nucleated cells by amplifying reference gene primers. Assay: immunoSEQ multiplex PCR; the TCRdb copy retains only in-frame clones and omits some. V, J and clone size are those of that table, while D and trimming were read from the DNA. The sample lists 90,000 to 120,000 clones, around 90% occurring once. V was cut by 4 bases and J by 4 bases, with 13 bases left in between. CDR3 length equals 14 residues. Per the germline V gene, CDR1 is MNHEY and CDR2 is SVGAGI. This clonotype was sampled from a man in his sixties or seventies with acute or convalescent COVID-19. The J gene is TRBJ1-1, the V gene TRBV6-5, with D perhaps TRBD1 (6 bases). The sequenced sample was peripheral blood. The CDR3 DNA is TGTGCCAGCAGTTGGGGGGGGCAAGGCACTGAAGCTTTCTTT. Translated: CASSWGGQGTEAFF.